The 21 T cell receptor beta chains below all came from one sample that was sequenced in a study of immune evolution from preneoplasia to lung adenocarcinoma. The table came from immunoSEQ multiplex PCR; TCRdb's copy has only in-frame clones and leaves some out. Here the sample spans approximately 4,300 clones, 74% being singletons. The sequenced sample was FFPE adjacent normal lung tissue. All receptors come from a person aged 55-80 years with lung adenocarcinoma.

This clone was detected once. The chain employs TRBV9 and TRBJ2-5; 9 bases align to TRBD2. Germline values: CDR1 SGDLS, CDR2 YYNGEE. The V and J ends lost 2 bases and 5 bases, in that order; junction bases with no gene match: 10. The CDR3 has 16 residues. The CDR3 sequence: CASSVGGLAGWETQYF. Here the CDR3 DNA reads TGTGCCAGCAGCGTGGGGGGTCTAGCGGGATGGGAGACCCAGTACTTC.

This clone was seen once. The V call is TRBV11-3, the J call TRBJ2-3, with TRBD2 matching over 9 bases. CDR1 is SGHNT and CDR2 is YENEEA in the germline V gene. The length of the CDR3 is 15 residues. With 3 bases clipped from V and 4 bases from J, the junction kept 5 bases outside the gene matches. The CDR3 here is CASSLGLARADTQYF. The CDR3 DNA follows: TGTGCCAGCAGCTTGGGACTAGCTAGGGCAGATACGCAGTATTTT.

This clone was seen a single time. The chain has TRBV29-1 and TRBJ1-1; the D gene is possibly TRBD1 (6 bases). Trimming shortened V by 1 base and J by 5 bases, and 17 bases separated the two germline ends. This CDR3 spans 15 amino acids. In germline, CDR1 is SQVTM, CDR2 ANQGSEA. CDR3 loop: CSVEVSAGAKTEAFF. In nucleotides, the CDR3 is TGCAGCGTTGAAGTATCGGCAGGGGCGAAAACTGAAGCTTTCTTT.

J is TRBJ1-1 and V is TRBV6-1; D unclear. Germline CDR1 and CDR2: MNHNS and SASEGT. Trimming cost V 7 bases and J 1 base, with 10 bases left between them. The CDR3 sequence is 13 residues long. The CDR3 sequence: CASNPWGNTEAFF. CDR3 bases: TGTGCCAGCAACCCCTGGGGGAACACTGAAGCTTTCTTT.

The chain combines TRBV6-6 with TRBJ2-3, with D unclear. Germline CDR1 reads MNHNY; CDR2 reads SVGAGI (reference sequence). V lost 4 bases, J lost 1 base, and 6 bases lay in between. The CDR3 spans 13 residues. CDR3 bases: TGTGCCAGCAGTTTTCTGGGCACAGATACGCAGTATTTT. Its translation: CASSFLGTDTQYF.

Here the CDR3 reads CASSPQGYEKLFF. CDR3 DNA sequence: TGTGCCAGCTCACCACAGGGTTATGAAAAACTGTTTTTT. The chain couples TRBV18 to TRBJ1-4; no firm D call. Per the germline V gene, CDR1 is KGHSH and CDR2 is LQKENI. Deletions cut 1 base from V and 6 bases from J, with 6 bases between. The CDR3 length is 13 residues. Supplemented by reference TRBV18 and TRBJ1-4, the full variable domain reads NAGVMQNPRHLVRRRGQEARLRCSPMKGHSHVYWYRQLPEEGLKFMVYLQKENIIDESGMPKERFSAEFPKEGPSILRIQQVVRGDSAAYFCASSPQGYEKLFFGSGTQLSVL.

The chain links TRBV7-2 to TRBJ2-1, with a possible D match to TRBD2 (5 bases). This CDR3 comprises 16 residues. Germline V lookup: CDR1 SGHTA, CDR2 FQGNSA. Trimming took 4 bases from V and 5 from J, leaving 18 bases between them. DNA for the CDR3: TGTGCCAGCAGCTCGGTTTCGTGGGAGAAGGACAATGAGCAGTTCTTC. Translating it yields CASSSVSWEKDNEQFF.

This clone was picked up a small number of times. The J gene is TRBJ2-1, the V gene TRBV29-1; the match to TRBD2 covers 7 bases. Germline assignment: CDR1 SQVTM and CDR2 ANQGSEA. This CDR3 is 15 amino acids long. Losses at the gene ends were 5 bases for V and 4 bases for J; bases not matched to a gene: 11. CDR3 residues: CSVLGGAGKYNEQFF. Here the CDR3 DNA reads TGCAGCGTTCTGGGGGGAGCGGGAAAATACAATGAGCAGTTCTTC.

The chain is built from TRBV21-1 and TRBJ2-3; no check of the table's D call, TRBD2, against the DNA was made. TRBV21-1 is termed a pseudogene. The CDR3 sequence is 16 residues long. The CDR3 DNA follows: TGTGCCAGCAGCAACCAGACTAGTTTTTGCACAGATACGCAGTATTTT. This gives the protein CASSNQTSFCTDTQYF.

The V and J genes are TRBV11-2 and TRBJ2-7; tentative D call: TRBD1 (6 bases). V was pared by 5 bases and J by 6 bases, with 11 bases between. Germline V CDR1 and CDR2: SGHAT, FQNNGV. This CDR3 spans 12 amino acids. This CDR3 reads CASSQTGFEQYF. CDR3 DNA: TGTGCCAGCAGCCAAACAGGGTTCGAGCAGTACTTC.

This rearrangement joins TRBV28 to TRBJ2-1, with TRBD1 matching 7 bases. Per the germline V gene, CDR1 is MDHEN and CDR2 is SYDVKM. This CDR3 is built from 15 residues. Losses at the gene ends were 6 bases for V and 8 bases for J; bases not matched to a gene: 13. CDR3 residues: CASREGQLGVDEQFF. CDR3 DNA sequence: TGTGCCAGCAGAGAGGGACAGCTAGGTGTCGATGAGCAGTTCTTC.

This rearrangement joins TRBV27 to TRBJ1-2; TRBD1 agrees at 7 bases. Per germline, CDR1 MNHEY and CDR2 SMNVEV (reference sequence). V lost 6 bases, J lost 7 bases, and 2 bases stayed unmatched. The CDR3 is made up of 11 amino acids. The CDR3 region has the DNA TGTGCCAGCAGCAGGGGGGGTGGCTACACCTTC. Translation: CASSRGGGYTF.

This sequence joins TRBV7-8 and TRBJ2-2, with 10 nucleotides matching TRBD2. Looked up from germline, CDR1 is SGHVS and CDR2 is FQNEAQ. The CDR3 is 17 residues long. V trimming: 0 bases; J trimming: 9 bases; junction bases outside the gene matches: 10. DNA of the CDR3: TGTGCCAGCAGCTTAGCGCCAGTAGCGGGAGGAGGCCGGGAGCTGTTTTTT. It encodes CASSLAPVAGGGRELFF.

The chain has TRBV11-2 and TRBJ2-7, with D perhaps being TRBD1 or TRBD2 (6 bases each). The CDR3 spans 15 residues. Trimming took off 0 bases at V and 4 bases at J, with 13 bases between the two ends. In germline, CDR1 is SGHAT, CDR2 FQNNGV. The DNA of the CDR3 is TGTGCCAGCAGCTTAGATCAAGGGGGGCGGTACGAGCAGTACTTC. This codes for CASSLDQGGRYEQYF.

The J gene is TRBJ2-7, the V gene TRBV29-1, with 7 bases aligning to TRBD1. The CDR3 has 11 amino acids. Germline lookup yields CDR1 SQVTM and CDR2 ANQGSEA. The CDR3 nucleotides read TGCAGAGAGACAGGGCCCTACGAGCAGTACTTC. This gives the protein CRETGPYEQYF.

This clone occurred a few times. This chain connects TRBV28 to TRBJ1-3; 7 nucleotides line up with TRBD1. The CDR3 totals 14 residues. The ends lost 5 bases at V and 0 bases at J; junction bases unmatched: 1. In germline, CDR1 is MDHEN, CDR2 SYDVKM. CDR3 region: CASSAGGSGNTIYF. The CDR3 DNA sequence: TGTGCCAGCAGTGCAGGGGGCTCTGGAAACACCATATATTTT.

This clone has a handful of counts. The V gene is TRBV6-6, the J gene TRBJ2-7; TRBD1 is a possible D gene (5 bases). Germline V gene sequence: CDR1 MNHNY, CDR2 SVGAGI (reference sequence). With 10 bases removed from V and 3 bases from J, the gap between germline ends came to 16 bases. The CDR3 consists of 13 residues. CDR3 DNA sequence: TGTGCCATAACAGAAGGGCAGGGCTACGAGCAGTACTTC. Protein product: CAITEGQGYEQYF.

The chain employs TRBV10-3 and TRBJ2-3, with D possibly called TRBD1 or TRBD2 (5 bases each). The length of the CDR3 is 14 residues. Germline CDR1 and CDR2: ENHRY and SYGVKD. V was shortened by 0 bases and J by 2 bases, with 6 bases between the two germline ends. The CDR3, as DNA: TGTGCCATCAGTGAGTCGGGACCCACAGATACGCAGTATTTT. Residues: CAISESGPTDTQYF.

The chain employs TRBV7-9 and TRBJ2-3; no clear D gene. V was shortened by 8 bases and J by 6 bases, with 18 bases between the two germline ends. Per the germline V gene, CDR1 is SEHNR and CDR2 is FQNEAQ (reference sequence). This CDR3 comprises 14 residues. CDR3 protein: CASRQGGFSDTQYF. CDR3 coding DNA: TGTGCCAGCCGACAAGGTGGATTCAGCGATACGCAGTATTTT.

The chain uses TRBV10-2 and TRBJ1-1, with D tentatively TRBD1 (6 bases). V lost 4 bases to trimming and J lost 5 bases, with 11 bases between them. Germline V CDR1 and CDR2: WSHSY, SAAADI. CDR3 length: 13 residues. CDR3 residues: CASSVKGGTEAFF. CDR3 sequence (DNA): TGCGCCAGCAGTGTTAAGGGGGGGACTGAAGCTTTCTTT.

The chain has TRBV30 and TRBJ1-1, with 11 bases fitting TRBD1. V was clipped by 5 bases and J by 6 bases; unmatched bases: 5. The CDR3 is 13 residues long. Germline CDR1 reads GTSNPN; CDR2 reads SVGIG (reference sequence). CDR3 bases: TGTGCCTGGGAGACGGGACAGGGGGCTGAAGCTTTCTTT. It encodes CAWETGQGAEAFF.